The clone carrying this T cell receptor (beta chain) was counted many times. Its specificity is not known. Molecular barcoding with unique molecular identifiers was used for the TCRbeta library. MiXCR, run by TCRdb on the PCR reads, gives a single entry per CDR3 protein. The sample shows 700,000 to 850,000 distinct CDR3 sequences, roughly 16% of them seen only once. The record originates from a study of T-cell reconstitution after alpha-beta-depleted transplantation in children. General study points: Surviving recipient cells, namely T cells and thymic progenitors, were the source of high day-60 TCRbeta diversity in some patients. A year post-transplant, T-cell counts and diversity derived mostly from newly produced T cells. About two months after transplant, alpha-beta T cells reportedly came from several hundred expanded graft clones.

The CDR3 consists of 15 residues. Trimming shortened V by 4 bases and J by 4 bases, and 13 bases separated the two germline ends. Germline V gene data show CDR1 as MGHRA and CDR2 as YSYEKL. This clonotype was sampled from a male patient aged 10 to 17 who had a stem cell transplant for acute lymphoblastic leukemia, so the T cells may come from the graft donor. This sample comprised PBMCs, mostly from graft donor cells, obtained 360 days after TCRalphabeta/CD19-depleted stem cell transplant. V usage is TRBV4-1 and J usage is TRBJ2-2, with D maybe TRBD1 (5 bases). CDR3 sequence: CASSPVGRATGELFF. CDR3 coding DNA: TGCGCCAGCAGCCCTGTGGGGCGAGCCACCGGGGAGCTGTTTTTT.